This entry lists 32 T cell receptor beta chains sequenced from one sample in a study of beta chain features in type 1 diabetes. No cognate antigen is known for these TCRs. The whole isolated RNA underwent reverse transcription, so sequencing captured expressed TCRB transcripts. The assay was immunoSEQ multiplex PCR, and TCRdb's table has in-frame clones only and misses some. There are about 160,000 clones in the sample; 7.5% to 8.5% occur only once, and 0.5% lies in the top ten. Study conclusions and caveats: Shorter TCRB CDR3s, moderately but significantly so, were found in Type 1 diabetes patients in all four CD4+ subsets.

Sequenced sample: central memory CD4+ T cells from blood. These TCRs come from a man between 18 and 29 years old with type 1 diabetes.

This clone was seen more than once but under ten times. The V gene is TRBV6-4, the J gene TRBJ2-2; the D gene is possibly TRBD1 (5 bases). This CDR3 comprises 15 residues. V lost 2 bases and J 1 base, leaving 8 bases between the germline ends. The germline V gene has CDR1 MRHNA and CDR2 SNTAGT. Written as DNA, the CDR3 is TGTGCCAGCAGTGACGGGCAGGGGAACACCGGGGAGCTGTTTTTT. Translated: CASSDGQGNTGELFF.

The chain combines TRBV30 with TRBJ2-7, with D maybe TRBD1 (7 bases). Per the germline V gene, CDR1 is GTSNPN and CDR2 is SVGIG (reference sequence). Trimming cost V 6 bases and J 6 bases, with 18 bases left between them. The CDR3 totals 13 residues. The CDR3 DNA reads TGTGCCTGCCCCAGGGGGGAAGGTGGCGAGCAGTACTTC. Amino acid sequence: CACPRGEGGEQYF.

The chain has TRBV30 and TRBJ1-4, with D tentatively TRBD1 (5 bases). The V and J ends lost 1 base and 1 base respectively, with 10 bases between them. CDR1 and CDR2 from the germline V gene are GTSNPN and SVGIG (reference sequence). The CDR3 spans 15 residues. The CDR3 spells CAWSAWGRTNEKLFF. The CDR3 DNA is TGTGCCTGGAGTGCCTGGGGCAGAACTAATGAAAAACTGTTTTTT.

The chain carries TRBV4-3 and TRBJ1-2; D remains unclear. Trimming took 4 bases from V and 5 from J, leaving 17 bases between them. The CDR3 is made up of 15 amino acids. Per the germline V gene, CDR1 is LGHNA and CDR2 is YSLEER. CDR3 in DNA: TGCGCCAGCAGCCCGGGAGAGGGTGACCCATATGGCTACACCTTC. Translated: CASSPGEGDPYGYTF.

The chain recombines TRBV19 with TRBJ2-7; TRBD2 matches at 13 bases. The CDR3 runs 16 residues. Germline V gene data show CDR1 as LNHDA and CDR2 as SQIVND (reference sequence). Trimming removed 6 bases from V and 2 bases from J; junction bases left unmatched: 7. CDR3 sequence reads: CASSSTSGGKPYEQYF. Written as DNA, the CDR3 is TGTGCCAGTAGCTCGACTAGCGGGGGGAAACCCTACGAGCAGTACTTC.

CDR3 nucleotide sequence: TGTGCCAGCAGACCAACAGGGGGCGGCGTGGATACGCAGTATTTT. The encoded protein is CASRPTGGGVDTQYF. The chain uses TRBV6-6 and TRBJ2-3; 9 bases match TRBD1. From germline, CDR1 is MNHNY and CDR2 SVGAGI (reference sequence). The CDR3 is 15 residues long. Trimming removed 6 bases from V and 6 bases from J; junction bases left unmatched: 10.

This clone was observed a handful of times. The J gene is TRBJ1-6, the V gene TRBV2, with no clear D. Trimming removed 4 bases at V and 10 bases at J, with 11 bases between. In germline, CDR1 is SNHLY, CDR2 FYNNEI. The CDR3 totals 13 residues. The CDR3, as DNA: TGTGCCAGCAGTGCGAGGTTAGGATCACCCCTCCACTTT. Translated: CASSARLGSPLHF. Based on the CDR3 plus reference TRBV2 and TRBJ1-6, the full variable domain is EPEVTQTPSHQVTQMGQEVILRCVPISNHLYFYWYRQILGQKVEFLVSFYNNEISEKSEIFDDQFSVERPDGSNFTLKIRSTKLEDSAMYFCASSARLGSPLHFGNGTRLTVT.

This chain uses TRBV28 with TRBJ1-1; no clear D gene. The CDR3 totals 12 residues. Germline CDR1 and CDR2: MDHEN and SYDVKM. V was cut by 2 bases and J by 5 bases, with 6 bases left in between. The CDR3 protein is CASSLSGTEAFF. CDR3 bases: TGTGCCAGCAGTTTAAGCGGAACTGAAGCTTTCTTT.

Only a few counts were recorded for this clone. The V and J genes are TRBV19 and TRBJ1-1; D ambiguous. CDR1 and CDR2 from the germline V gene are LNHDA and SQIVND (reference sequence). V lost 5 bases and J lost 1, with 8 bases in between. The CDR3 consists of 13 residues. The CDR3 region has the DNA TGTGCCAGTAGTTATTCTCGGAACACTGAAGCTTTCTTT. It encodes CASSYSRNTEAFF.

This clone was observed a handful of times. The rearrangement links TRBV7-8 to TRBJ2-5, with D perhaps matching TRBD1 (5 bases). Germline lookup yields CDR1 SGHVS and CDR2 FQNEAQ. This CDR3 contains 16 residues. V shed 2 bases and J shed 0 bases, with 13 bases lying between them. The CDR3 nucleotides are TGTGCCAGCAGCTTATGGCTTCAGGGCCACCAAGAGACCCAGTACTTC. This sequence encodes CASSLWLQGHQETQYF.

This clone was counted between two and nine times. This chain connects TRBV7-8 to TRBJ2-1; 9 bases fit TRBD2. The CDR3 length is 15 residues. The germline V gene encodes CDR1 SGHVS and CDR2 FQNEAQ. Unmatched junction bases numbered 4, after V lost 2 bases and J lost 5 bases. The CDR3 loop reads CASSLMGTSNNEQFF. The DNA for the CDR3 is TGTGCCAGCAGCTTAATGGGGACTAGCAACAATGAGCAGTTCTTC.

This clone occurred a few times. This chain joins TRBV9 and TRBJ1-1; the D is unclear. V was shortened by 4 bases and J by 4 bases, with 17 bases between the two germline ends. Germline lookup yields CDR1 SGDLS and CDR2 YYNGEE. The CDR3 spans 15 residues. Here the CDR3 reads CASSQDPVEVTEAFF. The CDR3 DNA reads TGTGCCAGCAGCCAAGATCCAGTCGAGGTCACTGAAGCTTTCTTT.

The CDR3 loop reads CAWSGVLAGDTQYF. DNA of the CDR3: TGTGCCTGGAGTGGGGTCCTAGCGGGAGATACGCAGTATTTT. This sequence joins TRBV30 and TRBJ2-3, with 8 bases lining up with TRBD2. The V gene's germline CDR1 is GTSNPN and CDR2 SVGIG (reference sequence). CDR3 length: 14 amino acids. After removal of 1 base from V and 5 bases from J, the junction contained 5 bases not matched to a gene.

There are a few counts of this clone. This chain uses TRBV7-9 with TRBJ2-7, with D perhaps matching TRBD1 (7 bases). Trimming pared 4 bases from V and 6 bases from J, leaving 19 bases between. The CDR3 is made up of 15 amino acids. The germline V gene encodes CDR1 SEHNR and CDR2 FQNEAQ (reference sequence). This chain's CDR3 is CASSSGQSSAREQYF. Written as DNA, the CDR3 is TGTGCCAGCAGCTCGGGACAGTCTAGCGCTCGCGAGCAGTACTTC. The variable domain in full, completed from reference TRBV7-9 and TRBJ2-7, reads DTGVSQNPRHKITKRGQNVTFRCDPISEHNRLYWYRQTLGQGPEFLTYFQNEAQLEKSRLLSDRFSAERPKGSFSTLEIQRTEQGDSAMYLCASSSGQSSAREQYFGPGTRLTVT.

The chain combines TRBV6-1 with TRBJ1-2; D is possibly TRBD1 (5 bases). The CDR3 is 14 amino acids. Germline assignment: CDR1 MNHNS and CDR2 SASEGT. Trimming took off 4 bases at V and 3 bases at J, with 12 bases between the two ends. The DNA of the CDR3 is TGTGCCAGCAGTGTTCCCGACAGATACTATGGCTACACCTTC. Translated: CASSVPDRYYGYTF.

This clone was detected a few times. The chain links TRBV5-5 to TRBJ2-3; D gene unclear. Germline V gene lookup returns CDR1 SGHKS and CDR2 YYEKEE (reference sequence). The CDR3 sequence is 15 residues long. V shed 1 base and J shed 0 bases, with 9 bases lying between them. The CDR3 loop reads CASSLTELSTDTQYF. DNA of the CDR3: TGTGCCAGCAGCTTGACAGAGTTAAGCACAGATACGCAGTATTTT.

V is TRBV30 and J is TRBJ1-1, with 8 positions matching TRBD1. V lost 3 bases to trimming and J lost 1 base; unmatched junction nucleotides: 4. This CDR3 has 14 amino acids. Germline lookup yields CDR1 GTSNPN and CDR2 SVGIG (reference sequence). The CDR3 loop is CAWRPGGRNTEAFF. The CDR3 DNA sequence: TGTGCCTGGAGGCCAGGGGGCCGGAACACTGAAGCTTTCTTT.

The chain employs TRBV4-3 and TRBJ1-1, with D perhaps TRBD1 (5 bases). With 2 bases removed from V and 2 bases from J, the gap between germline ends came to 18 bases. The CDR3 is made up of 17 amino acids. Germline V gives CDR1 LGHNA, CDR2 YSLEER. CDR3 amino acids: CASSQPVRGGGNTEAFF. The CDR3 bases are TGCGCCAGCAGCCAACCTGTGCGGGGGGGAGGCAACACTGAAGCTTTCTTT.

The V call is TRBV5-1, the J call TRBJ1-2; TRBD1 agrees at 7 bases. After removal of 0 bases from V and 7 bases from J, the junction contained 6 bases not matched to a gene. The V gene's germline CDR1 is SGHRS and CDR2 YFSETQ. The CDR3 is 14 residues long. CDR3 DNA: TGCGCCAGCAGCTTGGGACAGGGAGCTTCTGGCTACACCTTC. Its translation: CASSLGQGASGYTF.

This chain joins TRBV7-2 and TRBJ2-7; 8 bases map to TRBD1. Trimming took 8 bases from V and 5 from J; bases not matched to a gene: 11. Germline values: CDR1 SGHTA, CDR2 FQGNSA. This CDR3 has 14 residues. CDR3 sequence (DNA): TGTGCCAGCGGATCGAGACAGGGGTTGAACGAGCAGTACTTC. Its translation: CASGSRQGLNEQYF.

The rearrangement uses TRBV28 and TRBJ2-3, with 7 positions matching TRBD1. CDR3 length: 12 amino acids. The ends lost 6 bases at V and 11 bases at J; junction bases unmatched: 8. Germline lookup yields CDR1 MDHEN and CDR2 SYDVKM. CDR3 DNA sequence: TGTGCCAGCAGCCGGGGAAGGGACAGGCAGTATTTT. Residues: CASSRGRDRQYF.

This clone was seen at least ten times. The chain combines TRBV10-3 with TRBJ1-5; D unresolved. In germline, CDR1 is ENHRY, CDR2 SYGVKD. CDR3 length: 15 amino acids. V dropped 2 bases and J dropped 1 base, with 9 bases sitting between them. DNA of the CDR3: TGTGCCATCAGTGAGGGTAGTATAAGCAATCAGCCCCAGCATTTT. It yields the protein CAISEGSISNQPQHF.

This clone occurred a few times. The rearrangement links TRBV5-4 to TRBJ2-5; D is possibly TRBD2 (6 bases). The CDR3 spans 14 residues. Looked up from germline, CDR1 is SGHNT and CDR2 is YYREEE (reference sequence). Trimming stripped 4 bases from V and 2 bases from J, with 12 bases between. The CDR3 DNA reads TGTGCCAGCAGCCTTCCGGGACTTCAAGAGACCCAGTACTTC. Residues: CASSLPGLQETQYF.

This clone was recorded a few times. The chain is built from TRBV7-2 and TRBJ2-7; TRBD1 is a possible D gene (6 bases). The V end was cut by 4 bases, the J end by 5 bases, with 24 bases between. The CDR3 runs 17 residues. Germline V gives CDR1 SGHTA, CDR2 FQGNSA. CDR3 coding DNA: TGTGCCAGCAGCTCCGAGACCGTTCGTGGCAGGGGTGACGAGCAGTACTTC. Protein: CASSSETVRGRGDEQYF.

Only a few counts were recorded for this clone. The sample has other DNA sequences that encode this CDR3 too. V and J are TRBV9 and TRBJ2-3; TRBD2 is a possible D gene (5 bases). CDR1 SGDLS and CDR2 YYNGEE come from the germline V gene. The V gene lost 0 bases and the J gene lost 0 bases, with 8 bases spanning the gap. The CDR3 consists of 15 residues. The CDR3 reads CASSVAGGSTDTQYF. CDR3 sequence (DNA): TGTGCCAGCAGCGTAGCGGGCGGGAGCACAGATACGCAGTATTTT. Combining the CDR3 with reference TRBV9 and TRBJ2-3 gives the whole variable domain DSGVTQTPKHLITATGQRVTLRCSPRSGDLSVYWYQQSLDQGLQFLIQYYNGEERAKGNILERFSAQQFPDLHSELNLSSLELGDSALYFCASSVAGGSTDTQYFGPGTRLTVL.

This clone has a handful of counts. This chain uses TRBV18 with TRBJ1-2, with 8 nucleotides matching TRBD1. The germline gives CDR1 KGHSH, CDR2 LQKENI. V lost 2 bases to trimming and J lost 7 bases; unmatched junction nucleotides: 3. The CDR3 spans 13 residues. The CDR3 loop reads CASSPGQGSGYTF. In DNA, the CDR3 is TGTGCCAGCTCACCAGGACAGGGTAGTGGCTACACCTTC.

This clone was seen a few times. V and J are TRBV5-1 and TRBJ2-3, with 10 bases aligning to TRBD2. With 7 bases clipped from V and 4 bases from J, the junction kept 6 bases outside the gene matches. There are 14 residues in the CDR3. Germline V gene sequence: CDR1 SGHRS, CDR2 YFSETQ. DNA for the CDR3: TGCGCCAGCTCTATAGCGGGGGGCCCAGATACGCAGTATTTT. Its protein is CASSIAGGPDTQYF.

This clone was detected only a few times. The chain uses TRBV4-2 and TRBJ2-4; 12 bases agree with TRBD2. The CDR3 loop spans 15 amino acids. Trimming at V came to 2 bases and at J to 8 bases, leaving 4 bases not matched to a gene. CDR1 and CDR2 from the germline V gene are LGHNA and YNFKEQ. This CDR3 reads CASSQTSGRLDIQYF. The CDR3 DNA reads as TGTGCCAGCAGCCAAACTAGCGGGAGGCTGGACATTCAGTACTTC.

This chain connects TRBV5-4 to TRBJ2-5, with 10 bases aligning to TRBD1. The CDR3 totals 14 residues. CDR1 is SGHNT, CDR2 YYREEE, per germline (reference sequence). Trimming cost V 5 bases and J 2 bases; bases outside gene matches: 3. The CDR3 here is CASRVDRGQETQYF. DNA of the CDR3: TGTGCCAGCAGGGTGGACAGGGGGCAAGAGACCCAGTACTTC.

This chain connects TRBV11-2 to TRBJ2-3; D remains ambiguous. CDR1 is SGHAT, CDR2 FQNNGV, per germline. The CDR3 runs 16 residues. The V end was cut by 5 bases, the J end by 1 base, with 16 bases between. CDR3 coding DNA: TGTGCCAGCAGCATCTCTATCCCTCTTGGCACAGATACGCAGTATTTT. It translates to CASSISIPLGTDTQYF.

This clone showed up just a few times. The chain has TRBV9 and TRBJ2-5; possibly TRBD2 for D (6 bases). Germline loops: CDR1 SGDLS, CDR2 YYNGEE. The CDR3 spans 17 residues. V was cut by 2 bases and J by 2 bases, with 19 bases left in between. In DNA, the CDR3 is TGTGCCAGCAGCGTCGCTTTTATACTAGCAGGGCAAGAGACCCAGTACTTC. It is translated as CASSVAFILAGQETQYF.

This clone was found a few times. The chain joins TRBV19 to TRBJ2-2; 11 positions agree with TRBD2. The germline V gene encodes CDR1 LNHDA and CDR2 SQIVND (reference sequence). Unmatched junction bases numbered 3, after V lost 5 bases and J lost 1 base. CDR3 length equals 16 residues. CDR3 in amino acids: CASSLTSGGNTGELFF. Here the CDR3 DNA reads TGTGCCAGTAGTCTTACTAGCGGGGGGAACACCGGGGAGCTGTTTTTT.